The source of this T cell receptor beta chain is a study of T cells in Graves' hyperthyroidism and ophthalmopathy. Amplification of TCR beta CDR3 regions used RNA as the template. TCR CDR3 underwent first-round RT-PCR with the HTBI primer set. MiXCR was run by TCRdb on the multiplex PCR reads, yielding one entry per CDR3 protein. The sample consists of 500,000 to 650,000 distinct CDR3 sequences, roughly 14% of them appearing once. This clonotype occurred a few times. What it recognizes is unknown. The CDR3 is 14 residues long. V was pared by 0 bases and J by 7 bases, with 5 bases of the junction left unmatched. CDR1 is SGDLS and CDR2 is YYNGEE in the germline V gene. Broader study findings: Most thyroid clonotypes expanded above 0.001 appeared in blood too. The model forecast ophthalmopathy, anticipating it by a median about 7 months before onset.

The study excluded patients with uncontrolled infection, other autoimmune disease, pregnancy or lactation. Fresh peripheral blood, under 13 ml, yielded the PBMCs. Sequenced input: blood. This TCR was sampled from a woman aged 45 to 65 with Graves' ophthalmopathy. The chain employs TRBV9 and TRBJ2-7, with 9 bases identical to TRBD1. The CDR3 here is CASSVDGTGWEQYF. The CDR3 DNA reads as TGTGCCAGCAGCGTAGATGGGACAGGGTGGGAGCAGTACTTC.